Below, one TCR beta chain is given with its context. TCRdb used MiXCR to reprocess the RT-PCR reads, holding one entry per CDR3 protein. The sample includes almost 90,000 distinct CDR3 sequences, 4.5% to 5% of them seen just once. This entry belongs to a study of patients and donors after allogeneic stem cell transplantation. Germline V gives CDR1 SGHAT, CDR2 FQDESV (reference sequence). This CDR3 region has 15 residues. The ends lost 5 bases at V and 1 base at J; junction bases unmatched: 7. Sequencing used blood, either unsorted or a sorted T cell fraction (not recorded which). The source of this sequence is a human donor who was either an allogeneic HSCT recipient or a stem cell or donor lymphocyte infusion donor (not recorded which). It is not recorded whose cells these are; they may come from a transplant donor. The chain carries TRBV11-1 and TRBJ2-7; TRBD1 matches 8 bases. CDR3 DNA: TGTGCCAGCAGCAACCACAGGGGGAAGTCCTACGAGCAGTACTTC. Its protein is CASSNHRGKSYEQYF.